Shown below are 26 T cell receptor beta chains from a single sample sequenced in a study of T cells in Graves' hyperthyroidism and ophthalmopathy. The CDR3 regions of TCR beta were amplified from RNA transcripts. TCR CDR3 underwent first-round RT-PCR with the HTBI primer set. A single record per CDR3 protein comes from TCRdb applying MiXCR to the multiplex PCR reads. This table has 700,000 or so distinct CDR3 sequences, 14% appearing once. Specimen: blood. These receptors were obtained from a woman aged 45-59 years with Graves' ophthalmopathy.

This clonotype was seen many times. V usage is TRBV24-1 and J usage is TRBJ2-3, with D hard to call. CDR1 is KGHDR and CDR2 is SFDVKD in the germline V gene. The V and J ends lost 6 bases and 3 bases respectively, with 12 bases between them. There are 14 residues in the CDR3. The chain's CDR3 is CATSPGVVTDTQYF. The CDR3 DNA is TGTGCCACCAGTCCAGGTGTCGTTACAGATACGCAGTATTTT.

This chain uses TRBV7-3 with TRBJ2-5; possible D gene TRBD2, 5 bases. From germline, CDR1 is SGHTA and CDR2 FQGTGA. This CDR3 contains 12 residues. V was clipped by 7 bases and J by 4 bases, with 10 bases between them. This chain's CDR3 is CASKGAGETQYF. The DNA for the CDR3 is TGTGCCAGCAAAGGCGCGGGAGAGACCCAGTACTTC.

This chain links TRBV20-1 with TRBJ2-5; 9 nucleotides agree with TRBD2. From germline, CDR1 is DFQATT and CDR2 SNEGSKA (reference sequence). V was clipped by 1 base and J by 5 bases; unmatched bases: 11. The CDR3 is 16 amino acids. The CDR3 DNA reads TGCAGTGCTAGAGCGGCACCGGGTAGCGGGAGTGAGACCCAGTACTTC. This encodes CSARAAPGSGSETQYF.

A few counts support this clonotype. The chain links TRBV14 to TRBJ2-7; D is unclear. The CDR3 consists of 13 residues. From germline, CDR1 is SGHDN and CDR2 FVKESK. V lost 1 base and J 3 bases, leaving 7 bases between the germline ends. CDR3 sequence reads: CASSQGWGYEQYF. CDR3 DNA: TGTGCCAGCAGCCAAGGTTGGGGCTACGAGCAGTACTTC.

A note on this clonotype: A much larger clonotype is one base distant, so this may be a read error. The chain combines TRBV28 with TRBJ1-6; no clear D gene. The V and J ends lost 5 bases and 11 bases respectively, with 19 bases between them. The germline CDR1 and CDR2 sequences are MDHEN and SYDVKM. The CDR3 contains 15 residues. CDR3 loop: CASSRPNGRNPPLHF. The CDR3 bases are TGTGCCAGCAGTCGCCCAAACGGGCGAAATCCACCCCTCCACTTT.

The chain combines TRBV7-9 with TRBJ1-1; D is possibly TRBD1 (5 bases). The V end lost 6 bases, the J end lost 1 base, and 9 bases lay between the germline ends. Germline loops: CDR1 SEHNR, CDR2 FQNEAQ (reference sequence). The CDR3 consists of 13 residues. DNA of the CDR3: TGTGCCAGCAGTAGGGACGAGAACACTGAAGCTTTCTTT. Translation: CASSRDENTEAFF.

The table lists this clonotype with many counts. V is TRBV6-2 or TRBV6-3 and J is TRBJ1-5; 12 positions match TRBD1. CDR1 is MNHEY, CDR2 SVGEGT, per germline. This CDR3 is built from 19 residues. J was trimmed by 4 bases and V by 6 bases; bases with no gene match: 16. The CDR3 DNA is TGTGCCAGCAGCCAAGATCCGGGACAGGGGGCGAGTTTGAATCAGCCCCAGCATTTT. Amino acid sequence: CASSQDPGQGASLNQPQHF.

Comment on this clonotype: A much larger clone is a single base away; this may be a read error. CDR3 residues: CVSSQAGTGGNQPQHF. The DNA for the CDR3 is TGTGTCAGCAGCCAAGCCGGGACAGGGGGCAATCAGCCCCAGCATTTT. The rearrangement joins TRBV3-1 to TRBJ1-5; TRBD1 matches at 10 bases. Germline V gives CDR1 LGHDT, CDR2 YNNKEL (reference sequence). The CDR3 runs to 16 residues.

This clonotype was counted ten times or more. V gene TRBV28 combines with J gene TRBJ1-1; no reliable D call. The CDR3 consists of 13 residues. Trimming removed 3 bases at V and 1 base at J, with 6 bases between. Germline V gene lookup returns CDR1 MDHEN and CDR2 SYDVKM. Written as DNA, the CDR3 is TGTGCCAGCAGTTTCCTCCCGAACACTGAAGCTTTCTTT. Translated: CASSFLPNTEAFF.

The chain combines TRBV7-9 with TRBJ1-2; D might be TRBD1 (5 bases). This CDR3 region has 17 residues. In germline, CDR1 is SEHNR, CDR2 FQNEAQ (reference sequence). The V end was cut by 0 bases, the J end by 5 bases, with 19 bases between. In nucleotides, the CDR3 is TGTGCCAGCAGCTTAGCGTTATCTTTGGGGACGGATTATGGCTACACCTTC. As protein: CASSLALSLGTDYGYTF. The full variable domain, completed using reference TRBV7-9 and TRBJ1-2, is DTGVSQNPRHKITKRGQNVTFRCDPISEHNRLYWYRQTLGQGPEFLTYFQNEAQLEKSRLLSDRFSAERPKGSFSTLEIQRTEQGDSAMYLCASSLALSLGTDYGYTFGSGTRLTVV.

The sample holds many counts of this clonotype. The rearrangement links TRBV24-1 to TRBJ2-1; unclear D gene. There are 12 residues in the CDR3. The germline gives CDR1 KGHDR, CDR2 SFDVKD. The V gene lost 5 bases and the J gene lost 5 bases, with 6 bases spanning the gap. DNA of the CDR3: TGTGCCACCAGTGGAACGCACAATGAGCAGTTCTTC. This translates into CATSGTHNEQFF.

The V call is TRBV6-1, the J call TRBJ2-7, with 7 bases lining up with TRBD1. Germline V gene data show CDR1 as MNHNS and CDR2 as SASEGT. The trim removed 6 bases at V and 2 bases at J, leaving 4 bases unmatched. The CDR3 is 13 residues long. CDR3 residues: CASRPGQTYEQYF. The CDR3 region has the DNA TGTGCCAGCAGACCGGGACAGACCTACGAGCAGTACTTC.

CDR3 nucleotides: TGTGCCAGCAGCTCGCCGGGACTGAACACTGAAGCTTTCTTT. This encodes CASSSPGLNTEAFF. This chain uses TRBV5-4 with TRBJ1-1; D is possibly TRBD1 (5 bases). Germline-derived CDR1 and CDR2 are SGHNT and YYREEE (reference sequence). The V end was cut by 3 bases, the J end by 0 bases, with 9 bases between. There are 14 residues in the CDR3.

The chain couples TRBV4-3 to TRBJ1-2, with D possibly TRBD1 on 6 matching bases. The V gene lost 0 bases and the J gene lost 4 bases, with 15 bases spanning the gap. Per the germline V gene, CDR1 is LGHNA and CDR2 is YSLEER. CDR3 size: 16 residues. The CDR3 here is CASSQDWGPSLYGYTF. The DNA of the CDR3 is TGCGCCAGCAGCCAAGATTGGGGGCCCTCCCTCTATGGCTACACCTTC.

V gene TRBV6-2 or TRBV6-3 combines with J gene TRBJ2-5, with 11 bases matching TRBD2. Looked up from germline, CDR1 is MNHEY and CDR2 is SVGEGT. The CDR3 length is 15 residues. V lost 6 bases and J lost 4; bases outside the gene matches: 7. CDR3 DNA sequence: TGTGCCAGCAGCAATAGCGGGAGGGGTTCAGAGACCCAGTACTTC. Translation: CASSNSGRGSETQYF.

This clonotype was detected only a few times. This chain uses TRBV6-1 with TRBJ2-1; D gene uncertain. In germline, CDR1 is MNHNS, CDR2 SASEGT. The ends were cut back, 2 bases at V and 3 bases at J, with 11 bases in the middle. The CDR3 extends over 15 amino acids. The CDR3, as DNA: TGTGCCAGCAGTGAAAACGTACAGAACTACAATGAGCAGTTCTTC. Translating it yields CASSENVQNYNEQFF.

This clonotype was seen many times. The chain recombines TRBV11-2 with TRBJ1-1; a weak D match, TRBD1 (6 bases). CDR1 and CDR2 (germline): SGHAT, FQNNGV. The CDR3 runs 15 residues. The V end lost 5 bases, the J end lost 1 base, and 14 bases lay between the germline ends. The CDR3 DNA reads TGTGCCAGCAGCATCCTGGGAGGGGGGAACACTGAAGCTTTCTTT. Translation gives CASSILGGGNTEAFF.

The DNA for the CDR3 is TGTGCCAGCATACAAGAGACAGGGGCGAACACTGAAGCTTTCTTT. Translation: CASIQETGANTEAFF. This sequence joins TRBV2 and TRBJ1-1, with 8 bases fitting TRBD1. This CDR3 spans 15 amino acids. Germline loops: CDR1 SNHLY, CDR2 FYNNEI. V gave up 7 bases and J gave up 1 base; unmatched junction bases: 8.

This chain links TRBV20-1 with TRBJ1-2; 8 nucleotides line up with TRBD1. CDR1 and CDR2 (germline): DFQATT, SNEGSKA (reference sequence). The CDR3 sequence is 12 residues long. V gave up 6 bases and J gave up 6 bases; unmatched junction bases: 6. The CDR3 spells CSAHDRGDGYTF. The CDR3 DNA reads as TGCAGTGCCCACGACAGGGGAGATGGCTACACCTTC.

The rearrangement links TRBV9 to TRBJ2-5; D not resolved. V was pared by 0 bases and J by 5 bases, with 8 bases between. The CDR3 length is 13 residues. The germline CDR1 and CDR2 sequences are SGDLS and YYNGEE. This CDR3 reads CASSVDSRETQYF. CDR3 bases: TGTGCCAGCAGCGTAGATAGTAGGGAGACCCAGTACTTC.

In this sample, this clonotype turned up many times. The chain joins TRBV28 to TRBJ2-1, with 12 positions matching TRBD2. Germline V CDR1 and CDR2: MDHEN, SYDVKM. V was pared by 5 bases and J by 8 bases, with 7 bases of the junction left unmatched. The CDR3 has 15 amino acids. The CDR3 region is CASSPATSGSDEQFF. In DNA, the CDR3 is TGTGCCAGCAGTCCGGCGACTAGCGGGAGCGATGAGCAGTTCTTC. The full variable domain, with the rest looked up from reference TRBV28 and TRBJ2-1, is DVKVTQSSRYLVKRTGEKVFLECVQDMDHENMFWYRQDPGLGLRLIYFSYDVKMKEKGDIPEGYSVSREKKERFSLILESASTNQTSMYLCASSPATSGSDEQFFGPGTRLTVL.

This clonotype was recorded many times. The chain is built from TRBV20-1 and TRBJ2-5, with TRBD2 identical over 12 bases. The CDR3 loop spans 17 amino acids. Germline CDR1 DFQATT, CDR2 SNEGSKA (reference sequence). J lost 5 bases, V lost 5 bases, and 15 bases had no gene match. CDR3 amino acids: CSAGRLAGAPSGETQYF. CDR3 DNA sequence: TGCAGTGCTGGCCGACTAGCGGGAGCCCCGTCGGGGGAGACCCAGTACTTC.

This clonotype was counted once. J is TRBJ1-2 and V is TRBV25-1; 9 bases are a match to TRBD1. Germline trimming cut 4 bases from V and 3 bases from J; bases unmatched to any gene: 9. The CDR3 contains 16 residues. Germline V CDR1 and CDR2: MGHDK, SYGVNS. CDR3 in amino acids: CASSGLGTGYDYGYTF. The CDR3 bases are TGTGCCAGCAGTGGACTCGGGACAGGGTATGACTATGGCTACACCTTC.

There are many counts of this clonotype. CDR3 nucleotide sequence: TGTGCCAGCAGTTTAAACTTGCAGGGCCCATACGAGCAGTACTTC. This codes for CASSLNLQGPYEQYF. This chain uses TRBV12-3 or TRBV12-4 with TRBJ2-7; D perhaps matches TRBD1 (5 bases). Trimming took 2 bases from V and 4 from J, leaving 15 bases between them. The CDR3 has 15 residues.

This clonotype was recorded a few times. This chain joins TRBV7-9 and TRBJ2-2; TRBD2 matches at 10 bases. Germline V lookup: CDR1 SEHNR, CDR2 FQNEAQ (reference sequence). The CDR3 consists of 16 residues. J gave up 3 bases and V 5 bases, and 6 bases lay outside the gene matches. CDR3 coding DNA: TGTGCCAGCAGCCCCAGCGGGAGGGCCTACACCGGGGAGCTGTTTTTT. Residues: CASSPSGRAYTGELFF.

The rearrangement uses TRBV5-1 and TRBJ1-2, with 7 bases aligning to TRBD1. There are 16 residues in the CDR3. The trim removed 0 bases at V and 5 bases at J, leaving 10 bases unmatched. From germline, CDR1 is SGHRS and CDR2 YFSETQ. CDR3 sequence reads: CASSLVGQKLEYGYTF. CDR3 coding DNA: TGCGCCAGCAGCTTGGTGGGACAGAAACTTGAATATGGCTACACCTTC.